A single sample is the source of the 11 T cell receptor beta chains below, sequenced in a study of cytomegalovirus exposure and HLA in healthy donors. Sequenced by immunoSEQ multiplex PCR; TCRdb stores in-frame clones only, minus some. This table has about 330,000 clones, roughly 90% appearing once. Input material: PBMCs. These receptors came from a woman under 40 in good health and CMV-seropositive.

V gene TRBV5-4 combines with J gene TRBJ1-3, with D unclear. The length of the CDR3 is 12 residues. Germline CDR1 reads SGHNT; CDR2 reads YYREEE (reference sequence). The V end was cut by 6 bases, the J end by 2 bases, with 6 bases between. DNA of the CDR3: TGTGCCAGCAACGACGCTGGAAACACCATATATTTT. It yields the protein CASNDAGNTIYF. The complete variable domain, with remaining parts taken from reference TRBV5-4 and TRBJ1-3, reads ETGVTQSPTHLIKTRGQQVTLRCSSQSGHNTVSWYQQALGQGPQFIFQYYREEENGRGNFPPRFSGLQFPNYSSELNVNALELDDSALYLCASNDAGNTIYFGEGSWLTVV.

J is TRBJ2-5 and V is TRBV27, with D tentatively TRBD1 or TRBD2 (5 bases each). CDR3 size: 13 residues. Germline CDR1 is MNHEY and CDR2 is SMNVEV (reference sequence). The germline V and J ends were trimmed by 4 bases and 3 bases, with 9 bases remaining between them. CDR3 protein: CASSSLGEETQYF. In DNA form, the CDR3 reads TGTGCCAGCAGTTCACTAGGGGAAGAGACCCAGTACTTC.

The rearrangement joins TRBV25-1 to TRBJ1-1; D possibly corresponds to TRBD1 (6 bases). Trimming left V 10 bases short and J 1 base short, with 13 bases between. This CDR3 is 13 amino acids long. Germline CDR1 MGHDK, CDR2 SYGVNS. CDR3 protein: CATSLDRNTEAFF. DNA of the CDR3: TGTGCCACATCCCTGGACAGGAACACTGAAGCTTTCTTT.

The J gene is TRBJ2-1, the V gene TRBV4-2; the match to TRBD2 covers 11 bases. Germline CDR1 and CDR2: LGHNA and YNFKEQ. V lost 4 bases, J lost 0 bases, and 11 bases stayed unmatched. The CDR3 covers 19 residues. CDR3 region: CASSPRLAGNLGSYNEQFF. CDR3 bases: TGTGCCAGCAGCCCGAGACTAGCGGGAAATCTAGGCTCCTACAATGAGCAGTTCTTC.

The genes are TRBV27 and TRBJ2-1; 11 bases agree with TRBD2. Germline V lookup: CDR1 MNHEY, CDR2 SMNVEV (reference sequence). V trimming: 7 bases; J trimming: 1 base; junction bases outside the gene matches: 6. The CDR3 is 16 amino acids. The CDR3 sequence: CASTLAGGPSYNEQFF. CDR3 DNA: TGTGCCAGCACCTTAGCGGGAGGGCCGTCCTACAATGAGCAGTTCTTC.

The chain joins TRBV14 to TRBJ2-5; possible D gene TRBD1, 6 bases. This CDR3 is 15 amino acids long. The germline CDR1 and CDR2 sequences are SGHDN and FVKESK. V dropped 0 bases and J dropped 2 bases, with 10 bases sitting between them. CDR3 region: CASSQDGTRQETQYF. The CDR3 region has the DNA TGTGCCAGCAGCCAAGATGGGACAAGACAAGAGACCCAGTACTTC.

The chain joins TRBV5-6 to TRBJ1-4; D ambiguous. Germline assignment: CDR1 SGHDT and CDR2 YYEEEE. Trimming left V 0 bases short and J 4 bases short, with 10 bases between. The CDR3 totals 15 residues. The CDR3 spells CASSLGGQSNEKLFF. In DNA, the CDR3 is TGTGCCAGCAGCTTGGGAGGGCAGAGTAATGAAAAACTGTTTTTT.

Remarks on this clone: Within the sample, other DNA sequences also encode this same CDR3. V usage is TRBV9 and J usage is TRBJ2-3; D possibly uses TRBD1 or TRBD2 (6 bases each). The germline gives CDR1 SGDLS, CDR2 YYNGEE. This CDR3 comprises 15 residues. V was cut by 0 bases and J by 3 bases, with 11 bases left in between. CDR3 in DNA: TGTGCCAGCAGCGTAGGGGGGGCTAGGACAGATACGCAGTATTTT. Encoded protein: CASSVGGARTDTQYF. The variable domain in full, completed from reference TRBV9 and TRBJ2-3, reads DSGVTQTPKHLITATGQRVTLRCSPRSGDLSVYWYQQSLDQGLQFLIQYYNGEERAKGNILERFSAQQFPDLHSELNLSSLELGDSALYFCASSVGGARTDTQYFGPGTRLTVL.

This rearrangement joins TRBV19 to TRBJ2-4; D unresolved. The CDR3 runs to 15 residues. Germline CDR1 is LNHDA and CDR2 is SQIVND (reference sequence). Trimming stripped 1 base from V and 0 bases from J, with 7 bases between. CDR3 nucleotide sequence: TGTGCCAGTAGTATAGTGGGCGTAGCCAAAAACATTCAGTACTTC. This sequence encodes CASSIVGVAKNIQYF.

The CDR3 sequence: CSVVSAGVITGELFF. The CDR3 bases are TGCAGCGTTGTAAGTGCAGGGGTGATCACCGGGGAGCTGTTTTTT. This chain uses TRBV29-1 with TRBJ2-2, with a possible D match to TRBD1 (6 bases). Germline lookup yields CDR1 SQVTM and CDR2 ANQGSEA. The CDR3 runs 15 residues. The V and J ends lost 4 bases and 4 bases respectively, with 16 bases between them.

V usage is TRBV15 and J usage is TRBJ2-2; the D gene is possibly TRBD2 (5 bases). Germline CDR1 is LNHNV and CDR2 is YYDKDF (reference sequence). Trimming took off 3 bases at V and 6 bases at J, with 26 bases between the two ends. The CDR3 is made up of 19 amino acids. CDR3 protein: CATSSTFRGVLEVSGELFF. The DNA for the CDR3 is TGTGCCACCAGCAGCACCTTCCGGGGAGTGCTAGAGGTCTCCGGGGAGCTGTTTTTT.